The 4 T cell receptor beta chains listed next were all sequenced from one sample in a study of PD-L1 blockade in urothelial cancer. Time point defined: peripheral blood 6 weeks after treatment start. The data were produced by immunoSEQ multiplex PCR, yet TCRdb's version contains in-frame clones alone and is incomplete. The table shows 75,000 to 100,000 clones, with roughly 83% occurring only once. Sequenced here: PBMCs, sampled around atezolizumab (anti-PD-L1) treatment. Every receptor here comes from an older man with urothelial cancer.

The chain uses TRBV19 and TRBJ1-5, with 12 bases fitting TRBD1. The V gene end was trimmed by 2 bases and the J gene end by 5 bases; junction bases not matched to a gene: 4. Germline lookup yields CDR1 LNHDA and CDR2 SQIVND (reference sequence). The CDR3 covers 16 residues. The CDR3 here is CASSIRGQGAHQPQHF. DNA of the CDR3: TGTGCCAGTAGTATAAGGGGACAGGGGGCTCATCAGCCCCAGCATTTT.

The V call is TRBV6-5, the J call TRBJ1-4; no definite D call. V was shortened by 6 bases and J by 8 bases, with 16 bases between the two germline ends. The CDR3 is made up of 14 amino acids. Germline CDR1 and CDR2: MNHEY and SVGAGI. The CDR3 here is CASRAPGGGEKLFF. The DNA of the CDR3 is TGTGCCAGCAGGGCCCCCGGAGGAGGCGAAAAACTGTTTTTT.

This clone is termed medium-sized. The V and J genes are TRBV11-3 and TRBJ2-3, with 9 bases lining up with TRBD1. CDR3 length equals 16 residues. After removal of 3 bases from V and 4 bases from J, the junction contained 8 bases not matched to a gene. CDR1 is SGHNT, CDR2 YENEEA, per germline. The CDR3 coding sequence is TGTGCCAGCAGCTTCCCCCGGGACAGGGTATCAGATACGCAGTATTTT. Translation: CASSFPRDRVSDTQYF.

V and J are TRBV28 and TRBJ1-1; D is uncertain. The CDR3 consists of 13 residues. The germline V gene has CDR1 MDHEN and CDR2 SYDVKM. Trimming cost V 4 bases and J 11 bases, with 17 bases left between them. The CDR3 bases are TGTGCCAGCAGTTCGCCGTCTCGGGTGGTTGCTTTCTTT. This sequence encodes CASSSPSRVVAFF.